The clone carrying this TCR beta chain was found many times. What it recognizes is unknown. Between the trimmed V and J ends, which lost 2 bases and 2 bases, there was a span of 10 bases. This CDR3 contains 14 residues. Looked up from germline, CDR1 is MNHEY and CDR2 is SMNVEV (reference sequence). Researchers used 5'RACE with constant-segment primers to make TCR alpha and TCR beta cDNA libraries that carry sample barcodes and UMIs. MiXCR, run by TCRdb on the 5' RACE reads, gives a single entry per CDR3 protein. The table shows fewer than 450,000 distinct CDR3 sequences, with less than 25% occurring only once. The data were obtained in a study of T-cell memory formation after mild COVID-19. Study observations and caveats: Memory from before infection featured some responding clones, which suggests cross-reactive memory joined. Clones contracting over day 15 to 85 were CD4/CD8 balanced, with later expanders leaning CD4+.

The sequenced sample was PBMCs or a T cell subset sorted from them (not recorded which). The chain links TRBV27 to TRBJ2-7, with a possible D match to TRBD1 (6 bases). This clonotype originated in an adult woman who had mild COVID-19 (a few samples of this study predate the infection). Cell type and time point are not known. The CDR3 loop is CASSLMGTTYEQYF. In DNA, the CDR3 is TGTGCCAGCAGTTTAATGGGGACAACCTACGAGCAGTACTTC.